Listed here are 3 T cell receptor beta chains from one sample, sequenced in a study of metastatic and nonmetastatic thyroid tumors. TCRdb re-processed the PCR reads through MiXCR. Of approximately 31,000 clones in the sample, 18% are singletons; the top ten hold approximately 10%. No patient had received any treatment before thyroid surgery. The sequencing sample was made of blood. The receptors originated from a female donor with papillary thyroid cancer or a benign thyroid nodule (not recorded which). Some clones in this sample may be carry-over from other donors' samples.

The chain joins TRBV19 to TRBJ1-2; maybe TRBD1 (6 bases). The CDR3 is made up of 15 amino acids. The V gene's germline CDR1 is LNHDA and CDR2 SQIVND (reference sequence). Trimming removed 3 bases at V and 4 bases at J, with 15 bases between. The CDR3 nucleotides read TGTGCCAGTAGTATTGGGGCAGGGGATAGCTATGGCTACACCTTC. Its protein product is CASSIGAGDSYGYTF.

The table lists this clone with many counts. The chain couples TRBV6-2 or TRBV6-3 to TRBJ1-1; D remains unclear. Germline CDR1 and CDR2: MNHEY and SVGEGT. The CDR3 has 13 amino acids. V was pared by 2 bases and J by 3 bases, with 7 bases between. This CDR3 is CASSYAPDTEAFF. CDR3 nucleotide sequence: TGTGCCAGCAGTTACGCCCCAGACACTGAAGCTTTCTTT.

At least ten counts were recorded for this clone. The chain links TRBV11-3 to TRBJ1-4, with D hard to call. CDR3 size: 16 residues. V shed 4 bases and J shed 1 base, with 13 bases lying between them. Germline CDR1 and CDR2: SGHNT and YENEEA. The CDR3 coding sequence is TGTGCCAGCAGCTCCCCCGAGAGCAGAACTAATGAAAAACTGTTTTTT. Amino acid sequence: CASSSPESRTNEKLFF.